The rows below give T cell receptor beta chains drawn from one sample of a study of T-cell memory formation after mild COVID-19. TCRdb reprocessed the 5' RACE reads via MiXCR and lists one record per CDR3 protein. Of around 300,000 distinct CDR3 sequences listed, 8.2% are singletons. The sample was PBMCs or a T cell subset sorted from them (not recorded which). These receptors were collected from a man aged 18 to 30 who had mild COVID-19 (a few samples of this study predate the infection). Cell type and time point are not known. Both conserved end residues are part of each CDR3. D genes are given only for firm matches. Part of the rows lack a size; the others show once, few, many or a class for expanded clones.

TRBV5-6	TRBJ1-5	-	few	TGTGCCAGCAGCCTGGGAGGACAAATGAGCAATCAGCCCCAGCATTTT	CASSLGGQMSNQPQHF
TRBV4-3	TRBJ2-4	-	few	TGCGCCAGCAGCCAAAACTGGGTCGAAAACATTCAGTACTTC	CASSQNWVENIQYF
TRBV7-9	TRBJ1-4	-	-	TGTGCCAGCAGCTTAGATGCGGGTGGGGAAGAAAAACTGTTTTTT	CASSLDAGGEEKLFF
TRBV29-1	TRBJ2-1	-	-	TGCAGCGTTGAAGTGGCGGAGAGCTCCTACAATGAGCAGTTCTTC	CSVEVAESSYNEQFF
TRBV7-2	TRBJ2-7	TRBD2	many	TGTGCCAGCAGCCTTGCTAGCGGGGGCTACGAGCAGTACTTC	CASSLASGGYEQYF
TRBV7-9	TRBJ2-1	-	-	TGTGCCAGCAGCTTAGCGGGCGGCCAGGGAGGCAATGAGCAGTTCTTC	CASSLAGGQGGNEQFF
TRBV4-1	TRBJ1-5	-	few	TGCGCCAGCAGCCTCCGACAGATGAGCAATCAGCCCCAGCATTTT	CASSLRQMSNQPQHF
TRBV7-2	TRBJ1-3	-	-	TGTGCCAGCAGCTTATCCGGGGCCCGCTCTGGAAACACCATATATTTT	CASSLSGARSGNTIYF
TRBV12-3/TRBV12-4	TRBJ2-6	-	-	TGTGCCAGCAGTTCGAATATAAATGGGGCCAACGTCCTGACTTTC	CASSSNINGANVLTF
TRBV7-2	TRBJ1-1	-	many	TGTGCCAGCAGCATACGACGGTACACTGAAGCTTTCTTT	CASSIRRYTEAFF
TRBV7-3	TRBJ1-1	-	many	TGTGCCAGCAGCTTACAGGAGAACACTGAAGCTTTCTTT	CASSLQENTEAFF
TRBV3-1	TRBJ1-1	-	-	TGTGCCAGCAGCCAAGGAGGGTGGAACACTGAAGCTTTCTTT	CASSQGGWNTEAFF
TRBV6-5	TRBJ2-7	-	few	TGTGCCAGCAGGGCAGGGACTTCCTACGAGCAGTACTTC	CASRAGTSYEQYF
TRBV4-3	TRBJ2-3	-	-	TGCGCCAGCAGCCACAGGGAAATGGCAACAGATACGCAGTATTTT	CASSHREMATDTQYF
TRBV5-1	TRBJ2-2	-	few	TGCGCCAGCATGGTGGACTTCTTTTCGAACACCGGGGAGCTGTTTTTT	CASMVDFFSNTGELFF
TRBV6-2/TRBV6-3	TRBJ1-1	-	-	TGTGCCAGCAGTTTCGTCTTTACAGGGACTGAAGCTTTCTTT	CASSFVFTGTEAFF
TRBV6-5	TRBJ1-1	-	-	TGTGCCAGCAGTGGCCAGACTACGGGAAACACTGAAGCTTTCTTT	CASSGQTTGNTEAFF
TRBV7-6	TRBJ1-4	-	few	TGTGCCAGCAGCTTATTGGGGGAAAAACTGTTTTTT	CASSLLGEKLFF
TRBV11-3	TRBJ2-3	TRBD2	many	TGTGCCAGCAGCCAGACTAGCGGGGCAGATACGCAGTATTTT	CASSQTSGADTQYF
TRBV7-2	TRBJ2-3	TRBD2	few	TGTGCCAGCAGCCGATCTAGCGGAACCTACACAGATACGCAGTATTTT	CASSRSSGTYTDTQYF
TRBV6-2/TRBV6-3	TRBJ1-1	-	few	TGTGCCATCTGGACTGAAGCTTTCTTT	CAIWTEAFF
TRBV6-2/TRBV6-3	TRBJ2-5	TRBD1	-	TGTGCCAGCAGGGGACAGGGGAAGGAGACCCAGTACTTC	CASRGQGKETQYF
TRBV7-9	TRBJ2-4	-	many	TGTGCCAGCGGTCCCGGACCGAGGGTCAAAAACATTCAGTACTTC	CASGPGPRVKNIQYF
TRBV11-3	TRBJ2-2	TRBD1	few	TGTGCCAGCAGCTTAGGGGGGACAGCCAACACCGGGGAGCTGTTTTTT	CASSLGGTANTGELFF
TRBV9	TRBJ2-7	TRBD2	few	TGTGCCAGCAGCGTAGCCACCGGGGGGGCCTACGAGCAGTACTTC	CASSVATGGAYEQYF
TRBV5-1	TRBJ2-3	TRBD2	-	TGCGCCAGCACCGGGACTAGCGGGGGATCTTTCTCAGATACGCAGTATTTT	CASTGTSGGSFSDTQYF
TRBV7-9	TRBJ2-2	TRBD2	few	TGTGCCAGCAGCCCCGGACTAGCGGGGGAGAACACCGGGGAGCTGTTTTTT	CASSPGLAGENTGELFF
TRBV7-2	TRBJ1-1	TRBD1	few	TGTGCCAGCAGCCCCCGGACAGGGTACACTGAAGCTTTCTTT	CASSPRTGYTEAFF
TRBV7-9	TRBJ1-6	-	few	TGTGCCAGCAGCCGGAGCTCCTATAATTCACCCCTCCACTTT	CASSRSSYNSPLHF
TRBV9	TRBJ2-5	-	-	TGTGCCAGCAGCGTAGAGGGTAGGGTGACCCAGTACTTC	CASSVEGRVTQYF
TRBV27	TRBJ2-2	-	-	TGTGCCAGCAGTTTAGTCAAGGGCGGGGAGCTGTTTTTT	CASSLVKGGELFF
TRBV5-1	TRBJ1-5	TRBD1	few	TGCGCCAGCAGCTTTACAGGGGAACGCTCTCAGCCCCAGCATTTT	CASSFTGERSQPQHF
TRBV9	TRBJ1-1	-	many	TGTGCCAGCAGCCCAACAAGGGGGGCCCTTACTGAAGCTTTCTTT	CASSPTRGALTEAFF